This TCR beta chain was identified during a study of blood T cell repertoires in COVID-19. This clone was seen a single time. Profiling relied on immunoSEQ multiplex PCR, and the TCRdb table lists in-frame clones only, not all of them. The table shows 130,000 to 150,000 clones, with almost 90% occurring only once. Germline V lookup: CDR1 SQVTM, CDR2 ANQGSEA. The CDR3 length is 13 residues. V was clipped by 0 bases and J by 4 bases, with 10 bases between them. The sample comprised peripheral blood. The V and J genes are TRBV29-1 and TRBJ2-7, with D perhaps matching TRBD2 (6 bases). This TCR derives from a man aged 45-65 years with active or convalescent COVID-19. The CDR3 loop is CSVEDAGRYEQYF. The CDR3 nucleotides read TGCAGCGTTGAAGATGCGGGGCGGTACGAGCAGTACTTC.